The rows below give T cell receptor beta chains drawn from one sample of a study of blood T cell repertoires in COVID-19. The data were produced by immunoSEQ multiplex PCR, yet TCRdb's version contains in-frame clones alone and is incomplete. Among 80,000 to 90,000 clones listed, around 83% were seen once. Sequencing was performed on peripheral blood. The source of these receptors is a woman between 65 and 79 years old with acute or convalescent COVID-19. Both conserved end residues are part of each CDR3. A D gene is named only where the DNA matches it firmly. Some rows have no size entry. The others give once, few or many, or a class for an expanded clone.

abundance,d_gene,v_gene,j_gene,CDR3aa,CDR3nt
once,-,TRBV4-2,TRBJ2-3,CASSQLGGPSTDTQYF,TGTGCCAGCAGCCAATTAGGGGGTCCAAGCACAGATACGCAGTATTTT
-,TRBD1,TRBV11-3,TRBJ1-1,CASSRQGTISNTEAFF,TGTGCCAGCAGTCGACAGGGGACTATCTCGAACACTGAAGCTTTCTTT
-,-,TRBV11-3,TRBJ2-2,CASRAGALAGELFF,TGTGCCAGCAGGGCGGGGGCTCTGGCCGGGGAGCTGTTTTTT
-,TRBD1,TRBV11-3,TRBJ2-5,CASREDREETQYF,TGTGCCAGCAGAGAAGACAGGGAGGAGACCCAGTACTTC
-,-,TRBV27,TRBJ1-2,CASSSDPGYGYTF,TGTGCCAGCAGTTCCGATCCAGGCTATGGCTACACCTTC
once,-,TRBV2,TRBJ1-4,CASSEAVDIVKLFF,TGTGCCAGCAGTGAAGCGGTGGACATTGTCAAACTGTTTTTT
-,TRBD2,TRBV2,TRBJ2-2,CASSDWGGGPGELFF,TGTGCCAGCAGTGATTGGGGGGGAGGACCCGGGGAGCTGTTTTTT
-,TRBD1,TRBV6-2/TRBV6-3,TRBJ1-1,CASRYNPGTESMNTEAFF,TGTGCCAGCAGGTACAATCCCGGGACAGAGAGCATGAACACTGAAGCTTTCTTT
-,TRBD1,TRBV5-1,TRBJ2-5,CASSSDRAQETQYF,TGCGCCAGCAGCTCCGACAGGGCCCAAGAGACCCAGTACTTC
-,-,TRBV28,TRBJ1-2,CASSPPGVVDYGYTF,TGTGCCAGCAGTCCCCCCGGGGTGGTGGACTATGGCTACACCTTC
-,TRBD2,TRBV5-6,TRBJ2-3,CASSPSPSGGDTDSAF,TGTGCCAGCAGTCCGTCGCCTAGCGGGGGAGACACGGATAGTGCTTTT
-,-,TRBV5-1,TRBJ1-1,CASSRWTDNTEAFF,TGCGCCAGCAGCCGCTGGACAGATAACACTGAAGCTTTCTTT
once,-,TRBV7-2,TRBJ1-5,CASSAQAGGAGQPQHF,TGTGCCAGCAGCGCCCAGGCTGGGGGCGCAGGTCAGCCCCAGCATTTT
-,TRBD2,TRBV5-1,TRBJ2-1,CASSDPSGGGYNEQFF,TGCGCCAGCAGCGATCCATCGGGGGGAGGATACAATGAGCAGTTCTTC
-,-,TRBV5-4,TRBJ1-1,CASSPRGGDTEAFF,TGTGCCAGCAGCCCACGGGGGGGAGATACTGAAGCTTTCTTT
-,TRBD1,TRBV18,TRBJ1-2,CASSPRQGDNYGYTF,TGTGCCAGCTCACCCAGACAGGGGGATAACTATGGCTACACCTTC
-,-,TRBV18,TRBJ1-3,CASSPPNSADTIYF,TGTGCCAGCTCACCACCGAACAGTGCAGACACCATATATTTT
-,TRBD1,TRBV28,TRBJ1-6,CASSLLDRENSPLHF,TGTGCCAGCAGTTTATTGGACAGGGAGAATTCACCCCTCCACTTT
-,-,TRBV12-3/TRBV12-4,TRBJ1-1,CASSWGAEAEAFF,TGTGCCAGCAGTTGGGGAGCCGAGGCTGAAGCTTTCTTT
-,TRBD1,TRBV5-1,TRBJ1-2,CASSNAQGADYGYTF,TGCGCCAGCAGCAACGCGCAGGGGGCGGACTATGGCTACACCTTC
once,-,TRBV7-8,TRBJ1-5,CASSLGGGGWSNQPQHF,TGTGCCAGCAGCTTAGGCGGGGGGGGATGGAGCAATCAGCCCCAGCATTTT
-,-,TRBV5-1,TRBJ2-7,CASSLATSYEQYF,TGCGCCAGCAGCTTGGCTACGTCCTACGAGCAGTACTTC
few,-,TRBV11-3,TRBJ1-1,CASSLRTGSTEAFF,TGTGCCAGCAGCTTACGAACAGGTAGCACTGAAGCTTTCTTT
-,-,TRBV30,TRBJ2-6,CAWAGTGANVLTF,TGTGCCTGGGCCGGGACTGGGGCCAACGTCCTGACTTTC
few,TRBD1,TRBV7-8,TRBJ2-7,CASSPRTGTGGREQYF,TGTGCCAGCAGCCCGCGGACCGGGACAGGGGGCCGCGAGCAGTACTTC
-,TRBD1,TRBV6-5,TRBJ1-2,CASSRDRAGGYTF,TGTGCCAGCAGTCGGGACAGGGCGGGTGGCTACACCTTC